The TCR beta chain under discussion was sequenced for a study of blood T cell repertoires in COVID-19. This clone was seen more than once but under ten times. Original processing notes: Amplification of reference gene primers was used by the study to estimate nucleated cell counts. Some clones are missing from TCRdb's copy, which holds only in-frame ones; the method was immunoSEQ multiplex PCR. V and J calls and clone size are as listed in that table; D and trimming were resolved from the DNA. The table includes hundreds of thousands of clones, roughly 82% detected once. The germline gives CDR1 MDHEN, CDR2 SYDVKM. The CDR3 runs 16 residues. V lost 6 bases to trimming and J lost 6 bases; unmatched junction nucleotides: 14.

Sequenced: peripheral blood. V and J are TRBV28 and TRBJ1-5, with 7 bases identical to TRBD1. This sequence was found in a woman aged 70-85 years with acute or convalescent COVID-19. CDR3 nucleotides: TGTGCCAGCAGCCTTGGGACCAGGGGGAAGGCTCAGCCCCAGCATTTT. Amino acid sequence: CASSLGTRGKAQPQHF.